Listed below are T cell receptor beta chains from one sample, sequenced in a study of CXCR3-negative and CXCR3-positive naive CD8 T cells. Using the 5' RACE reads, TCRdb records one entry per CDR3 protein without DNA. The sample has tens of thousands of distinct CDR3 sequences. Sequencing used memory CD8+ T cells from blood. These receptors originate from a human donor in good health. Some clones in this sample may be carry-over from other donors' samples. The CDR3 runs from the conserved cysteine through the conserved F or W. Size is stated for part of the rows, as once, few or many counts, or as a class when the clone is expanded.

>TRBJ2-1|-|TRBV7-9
CASSHPTSGGRNEQFF
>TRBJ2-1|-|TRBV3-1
CASSQGAIVSSYNEQFF
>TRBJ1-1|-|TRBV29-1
CSVGGYENTEAFF
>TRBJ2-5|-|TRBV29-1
CSGIQSQETQYF
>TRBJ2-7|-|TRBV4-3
CASSQDRSHSGAYEQYF
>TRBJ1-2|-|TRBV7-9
CASSLAWTGVNYGYTF
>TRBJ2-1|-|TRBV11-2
CASSLMGTSFPNEQFF
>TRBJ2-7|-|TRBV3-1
CASSQEMPIGTSEVYEQYF
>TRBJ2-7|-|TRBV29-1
CSVEDRSGGPYEQYF
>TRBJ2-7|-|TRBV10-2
CASSQTGSSYEQYF
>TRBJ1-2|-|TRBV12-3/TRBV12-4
CASSIFGDYYGYTF
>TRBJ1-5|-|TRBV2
CASSVTVTYSNQPQHF
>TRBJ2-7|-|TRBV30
CAWSSGRGPEQYF
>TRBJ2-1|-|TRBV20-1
CSAQTSGIWNEQFF
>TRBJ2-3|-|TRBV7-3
CASSLTDSGGQFTDTQYF
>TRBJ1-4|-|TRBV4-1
CASSQEGATNEKLFF
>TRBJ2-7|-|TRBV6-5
CASRSNGDYEQYF
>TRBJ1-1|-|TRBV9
CASSPSGKNTEAFF
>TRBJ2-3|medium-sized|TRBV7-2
CASSPSSGGLDTQYF
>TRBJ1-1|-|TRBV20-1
CSATPGQVTEAFF
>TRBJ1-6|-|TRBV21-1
CASSFAENLVVSSYNSPLHF
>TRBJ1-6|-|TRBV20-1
CSARGLDRVNSPLHF
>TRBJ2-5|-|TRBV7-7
CASSNRLPLGNPLGETQYF
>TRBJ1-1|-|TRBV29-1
CSVGQGLNTEAFF
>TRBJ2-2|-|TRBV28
CASSEPRRGVTGELFF
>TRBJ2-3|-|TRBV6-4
CASSDSTASTDTQYF
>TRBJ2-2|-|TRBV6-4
CASSDSQGDTGELFF
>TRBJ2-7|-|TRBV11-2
CASSSRDTDLYEQYF
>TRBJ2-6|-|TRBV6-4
CASSDPGSGTASGANVLTF